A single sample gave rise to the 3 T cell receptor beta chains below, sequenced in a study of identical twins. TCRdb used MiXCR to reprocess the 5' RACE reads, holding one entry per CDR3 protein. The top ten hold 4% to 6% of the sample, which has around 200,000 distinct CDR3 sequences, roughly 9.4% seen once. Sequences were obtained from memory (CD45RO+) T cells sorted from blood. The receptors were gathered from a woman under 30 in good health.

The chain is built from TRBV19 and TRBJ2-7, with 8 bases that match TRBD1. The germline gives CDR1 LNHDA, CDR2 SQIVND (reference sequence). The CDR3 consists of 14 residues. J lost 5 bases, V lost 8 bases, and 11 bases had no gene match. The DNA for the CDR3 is TGTGCCAGTTCGAGAGACAGGGGATCCCACGAGCAGTACTTC. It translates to CASSRDRGSHEQYF. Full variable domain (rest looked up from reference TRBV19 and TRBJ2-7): DGGITQSPKYLFRKEGQNVTLSCEQNLNHDAMYWYRQDPGQGLRLIYYSQIVNDFQKGDIAEGYSVSREKKESFPLTVTSAQKNPTAFYLCASSRDRGSHEQYFGPGTRLTVT.

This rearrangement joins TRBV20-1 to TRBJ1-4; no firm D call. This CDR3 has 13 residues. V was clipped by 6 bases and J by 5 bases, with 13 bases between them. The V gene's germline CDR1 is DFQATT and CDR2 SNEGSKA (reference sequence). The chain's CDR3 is CSAPGYGNEKLFF. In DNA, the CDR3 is TGCAGTGCGCCGGGTTATGGCAATGAAAAACTGTTTTTT.

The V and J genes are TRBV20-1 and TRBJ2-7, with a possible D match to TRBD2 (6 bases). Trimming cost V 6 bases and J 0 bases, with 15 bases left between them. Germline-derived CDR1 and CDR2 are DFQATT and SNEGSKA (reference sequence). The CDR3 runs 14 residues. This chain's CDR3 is CSAVEFGGSYEQYF. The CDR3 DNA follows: TGCAGTGCCGTGGAATTCGGGGGCTCCTACGAGCAGTACTTC.